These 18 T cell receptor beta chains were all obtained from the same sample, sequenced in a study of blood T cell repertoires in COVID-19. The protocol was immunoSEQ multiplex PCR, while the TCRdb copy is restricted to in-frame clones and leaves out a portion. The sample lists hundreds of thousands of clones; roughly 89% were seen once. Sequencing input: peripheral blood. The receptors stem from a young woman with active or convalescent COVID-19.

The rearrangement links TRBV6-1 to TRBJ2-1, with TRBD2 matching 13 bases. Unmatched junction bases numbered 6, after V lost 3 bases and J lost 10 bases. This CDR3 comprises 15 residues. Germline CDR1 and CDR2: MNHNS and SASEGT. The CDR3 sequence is CASSDGLAGVREQFF. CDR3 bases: TGTGCCAGCAGTGACGGACTAGCGGGAGTCCGCGAGCAGTTCTTC.

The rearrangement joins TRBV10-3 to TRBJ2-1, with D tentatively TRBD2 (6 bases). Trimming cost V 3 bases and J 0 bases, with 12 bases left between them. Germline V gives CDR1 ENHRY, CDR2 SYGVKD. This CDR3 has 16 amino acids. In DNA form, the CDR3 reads TGTGCCATCAGTGAAGGAGGGGCGGGCTCCTACAATGAGCAGTTCTTC. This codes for CAISEGGAGSYNEQFF.

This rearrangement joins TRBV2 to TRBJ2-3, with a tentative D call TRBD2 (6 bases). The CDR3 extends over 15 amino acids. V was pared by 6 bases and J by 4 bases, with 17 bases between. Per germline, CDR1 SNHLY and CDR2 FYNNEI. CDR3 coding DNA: TGTGCCAGCAGGAAATGGGACTCAGGTTCAGATACGCAGTATTTT. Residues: CASRKWDSGSDTQYF.

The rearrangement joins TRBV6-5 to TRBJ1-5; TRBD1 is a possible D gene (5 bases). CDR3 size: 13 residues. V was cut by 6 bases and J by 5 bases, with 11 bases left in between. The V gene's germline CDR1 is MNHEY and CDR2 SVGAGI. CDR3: CASSGGVDQPQHF. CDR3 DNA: TGTGCCAGCAGCGGAGGGGTGGATCAGCCCCAGCATTTT.

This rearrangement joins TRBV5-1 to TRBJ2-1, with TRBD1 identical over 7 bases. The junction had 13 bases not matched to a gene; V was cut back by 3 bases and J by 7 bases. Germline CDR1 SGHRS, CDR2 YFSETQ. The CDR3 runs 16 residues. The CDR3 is CASSSTGQTTGNEQFF. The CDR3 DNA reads TGCGCCAGCAGCTCGACAGGGCAGACCACCGGGAATGAGCAGTTCTTC.

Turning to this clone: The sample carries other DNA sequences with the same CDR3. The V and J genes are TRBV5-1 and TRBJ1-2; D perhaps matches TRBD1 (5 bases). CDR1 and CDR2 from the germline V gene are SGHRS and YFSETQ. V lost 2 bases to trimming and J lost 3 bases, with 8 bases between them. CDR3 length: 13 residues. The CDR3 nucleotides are TGCGCCAGCAGCTTCGGGGGGGACTATGGCTACACCTTC. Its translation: CASSFGGDYGYTF.

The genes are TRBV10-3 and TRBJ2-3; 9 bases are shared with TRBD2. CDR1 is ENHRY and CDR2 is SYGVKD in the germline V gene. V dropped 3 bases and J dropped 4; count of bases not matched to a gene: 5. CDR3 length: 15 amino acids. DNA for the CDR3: TGTGCCATCAGTGAAGGTAGCGGGAGTTCAGATACGCAGTATTTT. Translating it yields CAISEGSGSSDTQYF.

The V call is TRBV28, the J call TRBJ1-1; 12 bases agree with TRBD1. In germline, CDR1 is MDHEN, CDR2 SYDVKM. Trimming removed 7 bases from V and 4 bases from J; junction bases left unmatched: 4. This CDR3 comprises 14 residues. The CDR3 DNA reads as TGTGCCAGCATCACGGGACAGGGGGCCACTGAAGCTTTCTTT. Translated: CASITGQGATEAFF.

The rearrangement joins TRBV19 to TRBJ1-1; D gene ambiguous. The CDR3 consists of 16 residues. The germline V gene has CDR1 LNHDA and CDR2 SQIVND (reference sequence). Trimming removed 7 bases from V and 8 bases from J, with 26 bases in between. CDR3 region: CASTTGGREAGPEAFF. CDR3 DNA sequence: TGTGCCAGTACTACCGGAGGACGAGAGGCCGGCCCAGAAGCTTTCTTT.

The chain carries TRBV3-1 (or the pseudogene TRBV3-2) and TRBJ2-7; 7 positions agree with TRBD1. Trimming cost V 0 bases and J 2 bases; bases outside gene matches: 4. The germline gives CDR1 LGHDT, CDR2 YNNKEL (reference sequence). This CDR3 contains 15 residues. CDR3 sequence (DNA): TGTGCCAGCAGCCAAGAAGTGACAGGGCCCTACGAGCAGTACTTC. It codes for CASSQEVTGPYEQYF.

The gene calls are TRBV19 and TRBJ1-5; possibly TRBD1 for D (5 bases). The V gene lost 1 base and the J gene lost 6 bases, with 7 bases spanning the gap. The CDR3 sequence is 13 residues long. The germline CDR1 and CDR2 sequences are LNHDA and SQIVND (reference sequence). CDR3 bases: TGTGCCAGTAGTATAGGAAGGGGTCAGCCCCAGCATTTT. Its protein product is CASSIGRGQPQHF.

This CDR3 reads CASSLGEGVATGELFF. CDR3 nucleotide sequence: TGTGCCAGCAGCTTAGGGGAGGGAGTTGCCACCGGGGAGCTGTTTTTT. The chain joins TRBV7-9 to TRBJ2-2, with TRBD2 matching over 7 bases. V trimming: 1 base; J trimming: 4 bases; junction bases outside the gene matches: 6. This CDR3 has 16 residues. Germline CDR1 is SEHNR and CDR2 is FQNEAQ (reference sequence).

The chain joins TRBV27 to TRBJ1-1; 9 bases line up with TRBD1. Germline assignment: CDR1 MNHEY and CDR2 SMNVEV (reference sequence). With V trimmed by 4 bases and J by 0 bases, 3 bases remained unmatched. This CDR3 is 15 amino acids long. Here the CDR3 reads CASSSNRGLNTEAFF. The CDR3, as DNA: TGTGCCAGCAGTTCTAACAGGGGGCTGAACACTGAAGCTTTCTTT.

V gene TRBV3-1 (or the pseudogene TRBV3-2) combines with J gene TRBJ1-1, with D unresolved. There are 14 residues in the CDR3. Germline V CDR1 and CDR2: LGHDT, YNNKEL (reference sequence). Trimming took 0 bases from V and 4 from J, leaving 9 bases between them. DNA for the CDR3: TGTGCCAGCAGCCAAGACAAAGGGAGCACTGAAGCTTTCTTT. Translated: CASSQDKGSTEAFF.

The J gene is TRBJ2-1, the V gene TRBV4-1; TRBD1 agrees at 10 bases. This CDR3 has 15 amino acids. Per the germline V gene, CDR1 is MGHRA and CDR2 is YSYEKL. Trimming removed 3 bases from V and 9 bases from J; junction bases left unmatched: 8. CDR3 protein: CASSHIDRGQSEQFF. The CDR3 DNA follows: TGCGCCAGCAGCCACATAGACAGGGGGCAGAGTGAGCAGTTCTTC.

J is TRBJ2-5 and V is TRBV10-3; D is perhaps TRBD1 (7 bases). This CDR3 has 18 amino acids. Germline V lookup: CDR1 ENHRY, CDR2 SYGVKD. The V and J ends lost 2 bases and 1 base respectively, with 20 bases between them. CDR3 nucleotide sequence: TGTGCCATCAGTGAGATTCTGGCAGGGGGACTTATCCAAGAGACCCAGTACTTC. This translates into CAISEILAGGLIQETQYF.

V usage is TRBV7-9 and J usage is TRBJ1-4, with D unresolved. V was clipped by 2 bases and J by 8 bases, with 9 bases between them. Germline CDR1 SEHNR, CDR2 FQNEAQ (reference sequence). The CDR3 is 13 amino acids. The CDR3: CASSLIENEKLFF. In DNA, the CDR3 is TGTGCCAGCAGCTTAATAGAGAACGAAAAACTGTTTTTT.

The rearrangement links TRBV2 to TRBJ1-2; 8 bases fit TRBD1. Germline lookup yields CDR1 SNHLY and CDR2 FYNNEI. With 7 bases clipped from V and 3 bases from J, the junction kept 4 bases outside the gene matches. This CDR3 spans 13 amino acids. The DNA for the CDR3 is TGTGCCAGCAAGTCGACAGGGGACTATGGCTACACCTTC. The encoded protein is CASKSTGDYGYTF.